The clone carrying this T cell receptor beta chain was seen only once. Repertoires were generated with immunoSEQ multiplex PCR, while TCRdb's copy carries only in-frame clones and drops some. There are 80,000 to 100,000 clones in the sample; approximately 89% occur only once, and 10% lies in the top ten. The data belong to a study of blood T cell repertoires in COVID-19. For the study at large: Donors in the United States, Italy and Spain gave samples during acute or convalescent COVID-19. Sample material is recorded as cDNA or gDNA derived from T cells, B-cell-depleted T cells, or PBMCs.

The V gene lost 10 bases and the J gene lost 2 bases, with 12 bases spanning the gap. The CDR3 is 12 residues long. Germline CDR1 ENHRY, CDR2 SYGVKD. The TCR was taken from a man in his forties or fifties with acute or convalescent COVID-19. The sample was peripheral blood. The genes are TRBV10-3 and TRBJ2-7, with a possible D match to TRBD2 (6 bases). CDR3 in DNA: TGTGCCACCTTAGCGGAGACCTACGAGCAGTACTTC. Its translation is CATLAETYEQYF.